The 8 T cell receptor beta chains below all came from one sample that was sequenced in a study of OX40 agonist ivuxolimab in advanced cancers. The library was generated by the immunoSEQ multiplex PCR assay. TCRdb mirrors the immuneACCESS table, restricted to in-frame sequences. Some clones are absent from its copies; in checked studies, under half trace to an unresolved V gene, and the reason for the others is unknown. The sample records 60,000 to 75,000 clones, about four fifths of which are singletons. The top ten hold about 8% of the sample. Sequenced material: CD4+ or CD8+ T cells sorted from blood, taken in a trial of the OX40 agonist ivuxolimab. These receptors were taken from an adult with an advanced solid tumor such as melanoma, head and neck, liver or kidney cancer.

This clone qualifies as medium-sized. The same CDR3 can be traced to other DNA sequences in this sample. The gene calls are TRBV5-8 and TRBJ1-5, with 7 nucleotides matching TRBD1. In germline, CDR1 is SGHTS, CDR2 YDEGEE. The V gene end was trimmed by 4 bases and the J gene end by 0 bases; junction bases not matched to a gene: 4. The CDR3 is made up of 15 amino acids. This CDR3 reads CASSVQGYSNQPQHF. The CDR3 DNA sequence: TGTGCCAGCAGCGTACAGGGGTATAGCAATCAGCCCCAGCATTTT.

The V call is TRBV7-9, the J call TRBJ1-2; D is undetermined. In germline, CDR1 is SEHNR, CDR2 FQNEAQ (reference sequence). The CDR3 extends over 15 amino acids. V was cut by 4 bases and J by 1 base, with 13 bases left in between. DNA for the CDR3: TGTGCCAGCAGCTCTGGACGTCGGCTTAACTATGGCTACACCTTC. It encodes CASSSGRRLNYGYTF.

This sequence joins TRBV5-5 and TRBJ1-4; weak D call: TRBD1 (5 bases). Germline CDR1 and CDR2: SGHKS and YYEKEE (reference sequence). Trimming stripped 0 bases from V and 4 bases from J, with 10 bases between. The length of the CDR3 is 15 residues. The CDR3 loop is CASSLEGSYNEKLFF. In DNA form, the CDR3 reads TGTGCCAGCAGCTTGGAGGGGAGCTATAATGAAAAACTGTTTTTT.

A note on this clone: One end of the junction varies from germline; a read error may be responsible. V is TRBV7-7 and J is TRBJ2-5; 7 positions match TRBD1. The CDR3 consists of 15 residues. The germline CDR1 and CDR2 sequences are SSHAT and FNYEAQ (reference sequence). The CDR3 DNA reads TGTGCTAGCAGCTCCTACCCGACAGGGCCTTTAACCCAGTACTTC. Encoded protein: CASSSYPTGPLTQYF.

The chain uses TRBV5-6 and TRBJ2-3; the D call may be TRBD1 or TRBD2 (6 bases each). Trimming took 0 bases from V and 4 from J, leaving 18 bases between them. This CDR3 region has 17 residues. The germline CDR1 and CDR2 sequences are SGHDT and YYEEEE. The DNA for the CDR3 is TGTGCCAGCAGCTTGGCCCCTTGGGGGGCTAGGTCAGATACGCAGTATTTT. This codes for CASSLAPWGARSDTQYF.

The V gene is TRBV7-9, the J gene TRBJ1-1; D is perhaps TRBD1 (5 bases). The CDR3 is 14 amino acids. Per germline, CDR1 SEHNR and CDR2 FQNEAQ (reference sequence). The V end was cut by 5 bases, the J end by 5 bases, with 15 bases between. The chain's CDR3 is CASSVTGPKTEAFF. In DNA form, the CDR3 reads TGTGCCAGCAGCGTCACAGGACCCAAGACTGAAGCTTTCTTT. Full variable domain (remainder filled in from reference TRBV7-9 and TRBJ1-1): DTGVSQNPRHKITKRGQNVTFRCDPISEHNRLYWYRQTLGQGPEFLTYFQNEAQLEKSRLLSDRFSAERPKGSFSTLEIQRTEQGDSAMYLCASSVTGPKTEAFFGQGTRLTVV.

The chain uses TRBV7-9 and TRBJ1-5; 7 bases are a match to TRBD1. Germline values: CDR1 SEHNR, CDR2 FQNEAQ (reference sequence). The CDR3 contains 14 residues. Trimming at V came to 4 bases and at J to 9 bases, leaving 9 bases not matched to a gene. The CDR3 DNA follows: TGTGCCAGCAGCTCCGGTGAGGGGGCAGGGCCCCAGCATTTT. This sequence encodes CASSSGEGAGPQHF.

This clone was found once. This sequence joins TRBV7-2 and TRBJ2-4; D remains ambiguous. Trimming cost V 2 bases and J 1 base, with 12 bases left between them. CDR3 size: 16 residues. Germline V CDR1 and CDR2: SGHTA, FQGNSA. The CDR3 DNA follows: TGTGCCAGCAGCTTATTCGGGTCGATGGCCAAAAACATTCAGTACTTC. It codes for CASSLFGSMAKNIQYF.